This T cell receptor (beta chain) was sequenced during a study of beta chain features in type 1 diabetes. The CDR3 consists of 15 residues. Between the trimmed V and J ends, which lost 0 bases and 4 bases, there was a span of 10 bases. CDR1 and CDR2 from the germline V gene are LGHNA and YNFKEQ. The study reverse transcribed the entire isolated RNA, so it sequenced expressed TCRB transcripts. Libraries were prepared by immunoSEQ multiplex PCR; TCRdb keeps only in-frame clonotypes and omits some of them. The table lists approximately 170,000 clones, approximately 9.1% of them singletons. This TCR was recovered from a woman aged 18-30 years in good health. Sequencing input: central memory CD4+ T cells from blood. V and J are TRBV4-2 and TRBJ1-5; D remains unclear. Here the CDR3 reads CASSQDKLRNQPQHF. The CDR3 DNA sequence: TGTGCCAGCAGCCAAGATAAACTAAGGAATCAGCCCCAGCATTTT.